The 18 T cell receptor beta chains below come from one sample, sequenced in a study of blood T cell repertoires in COVID-19. Only in-frame clones appear in the TCRdb table, and some are missing; sequencing was by immunoSEQ multiplex PCR. The sample includes about 22,000 clones, about 90% seen only once; the top ten take 2.5% to 3.5%. The sequenced sample was peripheral blood. All receptors come from a woman between 70 and 85 years old with active COVID-19.

This clone turned up a few times. V gene TRBV4-3 combines with J gene TRBJ2-5; 9 bases are shared with TRBD2. Per germline, CDR1 LGHNA and CDR2 YSLEER. The CDR3 is 15 amino acids. Trimming cost V 1 base and J 5 bases; bases outside gene matches: 5. The CDR3 nucleotides read TGCGCCAGCAGCCAAGGAGCGGGAGGACGGGAGACCCAGTACTTC. Amino acid sequence: CASSQGAGGRETQYF.

This chain joins TRBV9 and TRBJ2-1; 12 bases are a match to TRBD2. J was trimmed by 6 bases and V by 3 bases; bases with no gene match: 4. The CDR3 has 15 amino acids. CDR1 SGDLS and CDR2 YYNGEE come from the germline V gene. The chain's CDR3 is CASSGGLAGFNEQFF. The CDR3 nucleotides read TGTGCCAGCAGCGGGGGACTAGCGGGTTTCAATGAGCAGTTCTTC.

The chain couples TRBV11-2 to TRBJ2-1, with TRBD1 matching over 8 bases. The V segment lost 5 bases and the J segment 2 bases; nucleotides outside the gene matches: 8. This CDR3 comprises 16 residues. Germline loops: CDR1 SGHAT, CDR2 FQNNGV. This CDR3 reads CASSLLKTGAYNEQFF. CDR3 DNA: TGTGCCAGCAGCCTACTTAAGACAGGGGCCTACAATGAGCAGTTCTTC.

V usage is TRBV30 and J usage is TRBJ2-7; 7 bases are shared with TRBD1. The ends lost 0 bases at V and 2 bases at J; junction bases unmatched: 7. The CDR3 has 15 residues. CDR1 and CDR2 (germline): GTSNPN, SVGIG (reference sequence). CDR3 residues: CAWSVTGWGTYEQYF. For the CDR3, the DNA is TGTGCCTGGAGTGTGACAGGGTGGGGGACCTACGAGCAGTACTTC. Combining the CDR3 with reference TRBV30 and TRBJ2-7 gives the whole variable domain SQTIHQWPATLVQPVGSPLSLECTVEGTSNPNLYWYRQAAGRGLQLLFYSVGIGQISSEVPQNLSASRPQDRQFILSSKKLLLSDSGFYLCAWSVTGWGTYEQYFGPGTRLTVT.

CDR3 sequence (DNA): TGCGCCAGCAGCCCAGACTTTAATTCACCCCTCCACTTT. This encodes CASSPDFNSPLHF. This chain uses TRBV5-1 with TRBJ1-6; no clear D gene. Per germline, CDR1 SGHRS and CDR2 YFSETQ. V was clipped by 4 bases and J by 6 bases, with 8 bases between them. This CDR3 is built from 13 residues.

J is TRBJ2-5 and V is TRBV30; 8 bases line up with TRBD2. This CDR3 is 18 amino acids long. The V gene end was trimmed by 0 bases and the J gene end by 4 bases; junction bases not matched to a gene: 16. Germline V gives CDR1 GTSNPN, CDR2 SVGIG (reference sequence). The CDR3, as DNA: TGTGCCTGGAGTGTAATCCGGCCTAGCGGGCCTGCGAGAGAGACCCAGTACTTC. This codes for CAWSVIRPSGPARETQYF.

The CDR3 region has the DNA TGTGCCAGCAGCGTAGCGCCGGGGAACACTGAAGCTTTCTTT. Translated, it gives CASSVAPGNTEAFF. This chain joins TRBV9 and TRBJ1-1; D gene ambiguous. Deletions cut 0 bases from V and 1 base from J, with 7 bases between. This CDR3 is 14 amino acids long. The germline V gene has CDR1 SGDLS and CDR2 YYNGEE.

The genes are TRBV5-1 and TRBJ2-7; D is ambiguous. Trimming took off 0 bases at V and 6 bases at J, with 7 bases between the two ends. The CDR3 is made up of 12 amino acids. CDR1 SGHRS and CDR2 YFSETQ come from the germline V gene. The CDR3 sequence is CASSLDSSEQYF. The CDR3 DNA reads as TGCGCCAGCAGCTTGGACAGTAGCGAGCAGTACTTC. Based on the CDR3 plus reference TRBV5-1 and TRBJ2-7, the full variable domain is KAGVTQTPRYLIKTRGQQVTLSCSPISGHRSVSWYQQTPGQGLQFLFEYFSETQRNKGNFPGRFSGRQFSNSRSEMNVSTLELGDSALYLCASSLDSSEQYFGPGTRLTVT.

The chain uses TRBV6-2 or TRBV6-3 and TRBJ1-2; 7 bases match TRBD1. Germline V CDR1 and CDR2: MNHEY, SVGEGT. This CDR3 has 13 amino acids. Losses at the gene ends were 0 bases for V and 7 bases for J; bases not matched to a gene: 2. The CDR3, as DNA: TGTGCCAGCAGTTACTCCAGGGGGTCTGGCTACACCTTC. Translated: CASSYSRGSGYTF.

As regards this clone: At one end, the junction sequence differs from germline, possibly due to a read error. In DNA form, the CDR3 reads TGTGCCAGCAGCGAGGGCCAGGGGAGCGGCAATCAGCAGTTCTTC. This gives the protein CASSEGQGSGNQQFF. The genes are TRBV11-3 and TRBJ2-1, with D perhaps TRBD1 (6 bases). The CDR3 loop spans 15 amino acids. Looked up from germline, CDR1 is SGHNT and CDR2 is YENEEA.

The chain has TRBV5-1 and TRBJ2-5; TRBD2 is a possible D gene (6 bases). This CDR3 contains 13 residues. Trimming took off 1 base at V and 3 bases at J, with 7 bases between the two ends. Germline V gene lookup returns CDR1 SGHRS and CDR2 YFSETQ. Here the CDR3 DNA reads TGCGCCAGCAGCTTGCCGGGAGAAGAGACCCAGTACTTC. This translates into CASSLPGEETQYF.

The V gene is TRBV27, the J gene TRBJ1-1, with 7 bases that match TRBD1. Germline trimming cut 3 bases from V and 1 base from J; bases unmatched to any gene: 5. The germline V gene encodes CDR1 MNHEY and CDR2 SMNVEV (reference sequence). The CDR3 has 15 amino acids. Here the CDR3 reads CASSFLGGRNTEAFF. CDR3 in DNA: TGTGCCAGCAGTTTCCTAGGGGGCCGGAACACTGAAGCTTTCTTT.

V gene TRBV7-2 combines with J gene TRBJ2-2; TRBD1 is a possible D gene (6 bases). The V gene lost 5 bases and the J gene lost 5 bases, with 15 bases spanning the gap. There are 15 residues in the CDR3. From germline, CDR1 is SGHTA and CDR2 FQGNSA. In DNA form, the CDR3 reads TGTGCCAGCAGCCGGGACCTACAGGGAACCGGGGAGCTGTTTTTT. Its translation: CASSRDLQGTGELFF.

This clone has only one observation. V gene TRBV7-9 combines with J gene TRBJ2-3, with D possibly being TRBD1 (5 bases). Germline V gene data show CDR1 as SEHNR and CDR2 as FQNEAQ (reference sequence). The CDR3 totals 16 residues. V was trimmed by 1 base and J by 0 bases, leaving 11 bases between them. The CDR3 spells CASSLVPSGSTDTQYF. For the CDR3, the DNA is TGTGCCAGCAGCTTAGTCCCCTCAGGGAGCACAGATACGCAGTATTTT.

V and J are TRBV24-1 and TRBJ2-1, with unresolved D. Trimming shortened V by 5 bases and J by 6 bases, and 4 bases separated the two germline ends. CDR1 is KGHDR, CDR2 SFDVKD, per germline. This CDR3 has 11 residues. The CDR3 reads CATSASNEQFF. The DNA for the CDR3 is TGTGCCACCAGTGCCAGCAATGAGCAGTTCTTC.

The chain has TRBV28 and TRBJ2-7, with D tentatively TRBD1 (6 bases). CDR3 size: 15 residues. Trimming shortened V by 0 bases and J by 0 bases, and 9 bases separated the two germline ends. CDR1 is MDHEN and CDR2 is SYDVKM in the germline V gene. The CDR3 DNA follows: TGTGCCAGCAGTTTATGGGGGGCGGCCTCCTACGAGCAGTACTTC. As protein: CASSLWGAASYEQYF.

This clone was seen once. The chain employs TRBV5-4 and TRBJ2-1; tentatively, D is TRBD2 (6 bases). Germline loops: CDR1 SGHNT, CDR2 YYREEE (reference sequence). The CDR3 has 13 residues. V lost 1 base and J lost 5, with 7 bases in between. The CDR3 spells CASSLTSNNEQFF. As DNA, the CDR3 is TGTGCCAGCAGCTTGACTAGCAACAATGAGCAGTTCTTC.

This chain links TRBV7-2 with TRBJ2-7, with D uncertain. The CDR3 contains 12 residues. Germline V gives CDR1 SGHTA, CDR2 FQGNSA. Deletions cut 3 bases from V and 0 bases from J, with 3 bases between. CDR3 sequence: CASSLSSYEQYF. CDR3 nucleotide sequence: TGTGCCAGCAGCTTGAGCTCCTACGAGCAGTACTTC.